This T cell receptor beta chain was identified in a study of blood T cell repertoires in COVID-19. Overall study context: The United States, Italy and Spain supplied acute and convalescent COVID-19 samples. PBMCs, B-cell-depleted T cells, or T cells were the source of the cDNA or gDNA that made up the material.

About this clone: This same CDR3 is encoded by further DNA sequences in the sample.

In the original processing: Researchers report that nucleated cell counts were estimated from reference gene primer amplification. TCRdb keeps only in-frame clones here, not all; method: immunoSEQ multiplex PCR. V and J calls and clone size come straight from that table; D and trimming were deduced from the DNA. The table includes approximately 100,000 clones, 80% to 90% detected once. V gave up 1 base and J gave up 4 bases; unmatched junction bases: 0. Germline-derived CDR1 and CDR2 are MDHEN and SYDVKM. There are 13 residues in the CDR3. The gene calls are TRBV28 and TRBJ1-2; 7 bases are shared with TRBD1. The specimen was peripheral blood. This receptor was obtained from a woman aged 80 or older with acute or convalescent COVID-19. CDR3 region: CASSLSGGYGYTF. In DNA, the CDR3 is TGTGCCAGCAGTTTATCAGGGGGCTATGGCTACACCTTC.